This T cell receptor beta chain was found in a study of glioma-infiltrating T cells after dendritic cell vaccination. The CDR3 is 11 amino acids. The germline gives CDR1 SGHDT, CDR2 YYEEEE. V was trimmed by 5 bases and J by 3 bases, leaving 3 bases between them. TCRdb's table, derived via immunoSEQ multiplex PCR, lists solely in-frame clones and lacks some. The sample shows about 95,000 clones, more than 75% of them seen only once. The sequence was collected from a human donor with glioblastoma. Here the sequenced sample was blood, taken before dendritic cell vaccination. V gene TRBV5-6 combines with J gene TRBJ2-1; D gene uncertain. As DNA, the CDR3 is TGTGCCAGCAGTTACTACAATGAGCAGTTCTTC. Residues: CASSYYNEQFF.